This TCR beta chain is drawn from a study of blood T cell repertoires in COVID-19. Study in general: The United States, Italy and Spain provided the acute and convalescent COVID-19 samples. T cells, B-cell-depleted T cells, or PBMCs supplied cDNA or gDNA.

Methods used by the authors: From reference gene primer amplification, estimates of nucleated cell counts were derived. The method was immunoSEQ multiplex PCR; TCRdb's version includes in-frame clones alone and lacks a portion of them. The V and J calls and clone size are taken from that table; D and trimming were inferred from the DNA. The data hold 250,000 to 300,000 clones, with 88% observed a single time. The CDR3 is made up of 14 amino acids. After removal of 4 bases from V and 9 bases from J, the junction contained 10 bases not matched to a gene. Looked up from germline, CDR1 is LGHNA and CDR2 is YSLEER.

This receptor was taken from a woman in her forties who had recovered from COVID-19. The sequencing sample was made of peripheral blood. The chain has TRBV4-3 and TRBJ2-7; TRBD1 matches 9 bases. The CDR3 loop reads CASSPTGGGTGQYF. The CDR3 region has the DNA TGCGCCAGCAGCCCCACAGGGGGCGGCACGGGGCAGTACTTC.